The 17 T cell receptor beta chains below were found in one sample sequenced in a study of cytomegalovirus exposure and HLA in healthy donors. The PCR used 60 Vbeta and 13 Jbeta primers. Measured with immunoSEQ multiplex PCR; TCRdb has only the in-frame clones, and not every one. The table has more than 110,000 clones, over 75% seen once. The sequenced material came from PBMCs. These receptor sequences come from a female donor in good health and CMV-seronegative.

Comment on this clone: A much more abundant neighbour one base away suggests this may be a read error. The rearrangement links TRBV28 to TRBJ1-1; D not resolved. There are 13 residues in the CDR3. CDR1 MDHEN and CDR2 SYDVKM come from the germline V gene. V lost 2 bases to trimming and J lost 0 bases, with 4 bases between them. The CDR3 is CASSLTVNTEAFF. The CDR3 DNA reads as TGTGCCAGCAGTTTAACAGTGAACACTGAAGCTTTCTTT.

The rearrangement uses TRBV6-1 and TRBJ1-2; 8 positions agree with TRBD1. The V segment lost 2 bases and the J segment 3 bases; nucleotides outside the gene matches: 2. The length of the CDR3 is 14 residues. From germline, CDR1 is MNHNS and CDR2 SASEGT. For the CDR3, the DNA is TGTGCCAGCAGTGAAATGGACAGGGACTATGGCTACACCTTC. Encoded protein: CASSEMDRDYGYTF.

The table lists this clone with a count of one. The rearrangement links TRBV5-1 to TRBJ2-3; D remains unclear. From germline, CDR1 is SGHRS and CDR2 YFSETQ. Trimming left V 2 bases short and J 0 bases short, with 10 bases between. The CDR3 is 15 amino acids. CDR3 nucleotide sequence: TGCGCCAGCAGCTTAGAGATGTCTAGCACAGATACGCAGTATTTT. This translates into CASSLEMSSTDTQYF.

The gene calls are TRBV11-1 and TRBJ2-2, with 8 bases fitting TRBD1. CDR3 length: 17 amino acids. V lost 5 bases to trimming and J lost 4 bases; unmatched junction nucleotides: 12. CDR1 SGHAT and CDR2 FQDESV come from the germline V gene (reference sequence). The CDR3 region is CASSPRTGTGVTGELFF. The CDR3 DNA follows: TGTGCCAGCAGCCCCCGGACAGGGACTGGTGTCACCGGGGAGCTGTTTTTT.

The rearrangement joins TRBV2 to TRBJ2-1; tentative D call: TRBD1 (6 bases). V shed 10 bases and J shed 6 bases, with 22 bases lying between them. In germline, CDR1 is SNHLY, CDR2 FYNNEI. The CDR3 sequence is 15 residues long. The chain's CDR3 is CATVNRDKLGNEQFF. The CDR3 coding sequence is TGTGCCACCGTCAACCGGGACAAATTAGGCAATGAGCAGTTCTTC.

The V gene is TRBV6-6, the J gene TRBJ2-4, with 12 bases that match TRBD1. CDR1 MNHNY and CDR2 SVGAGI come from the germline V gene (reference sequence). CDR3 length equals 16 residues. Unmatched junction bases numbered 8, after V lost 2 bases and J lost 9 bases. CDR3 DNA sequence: TGTGCCAGCAGTTACATGGGGGGACAGGGGGCCCCCATTCAGTACTTC. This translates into CASSYMGGQGAPIQYF.

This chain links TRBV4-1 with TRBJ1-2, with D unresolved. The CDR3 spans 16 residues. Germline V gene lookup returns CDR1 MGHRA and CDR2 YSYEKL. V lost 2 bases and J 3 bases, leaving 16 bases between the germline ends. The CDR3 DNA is TGCGCCAGCAGCCAACCGGGAGGCAGGAAGGACTATGGCTACACCTTC. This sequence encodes CASSQPGGRKDYGYTF.

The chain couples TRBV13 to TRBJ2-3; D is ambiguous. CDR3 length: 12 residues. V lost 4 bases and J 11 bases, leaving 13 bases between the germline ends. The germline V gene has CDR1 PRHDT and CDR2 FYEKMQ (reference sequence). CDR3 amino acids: CASSSPNEVQYF. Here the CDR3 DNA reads TGTGCCAGCAGCTCCCCTAATGAGGTGCAGTATTTT.

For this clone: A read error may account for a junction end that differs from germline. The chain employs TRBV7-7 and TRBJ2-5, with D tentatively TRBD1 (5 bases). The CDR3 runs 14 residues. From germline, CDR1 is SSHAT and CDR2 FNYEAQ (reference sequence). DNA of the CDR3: TGTGCTAGCAGTCGTGTACCAGGGCTGGAGACCCAGTACTTC. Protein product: CASSRVPGLETQYF.

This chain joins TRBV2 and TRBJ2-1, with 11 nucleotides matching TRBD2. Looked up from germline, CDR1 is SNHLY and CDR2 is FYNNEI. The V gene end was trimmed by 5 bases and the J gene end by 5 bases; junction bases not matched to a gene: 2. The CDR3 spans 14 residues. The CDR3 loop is CASSLAGGHNEQFF. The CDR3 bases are TGTGCCAGCAGTTTAGCGGGAGGGCACAATGAGCAGTTCTTC.

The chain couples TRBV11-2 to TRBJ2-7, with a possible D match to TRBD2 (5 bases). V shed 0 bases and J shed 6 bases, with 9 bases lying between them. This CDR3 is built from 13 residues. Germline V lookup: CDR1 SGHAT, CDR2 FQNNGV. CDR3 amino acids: CASSLEPSREQYF. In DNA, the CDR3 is TGTGCCAGCAGCTTAGAACCTAGCCGCGAGCAGTACTTC.

The CDR3 DNA reads as TGTGCCAGCAGTGAATCGATGACTAGCGGGACCGTGGATGAGCAGTTCTTC. This gives the protein CASSESMTSGTVDEQFF. The chain has TRBV6-1 and TRBJ2-1; 11 positions agree with TRBD2. The CDR3 covers 17 residues. Unmatched junction bases numbered 11, after V lost 2 bases and J lost 8 bases. Looked up from germline, CDR1 is MNHNS and CDR2 is SASEGT.

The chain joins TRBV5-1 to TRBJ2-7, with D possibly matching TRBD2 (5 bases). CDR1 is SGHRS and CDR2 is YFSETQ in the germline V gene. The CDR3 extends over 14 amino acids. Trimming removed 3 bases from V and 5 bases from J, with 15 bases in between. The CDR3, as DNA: TGCGCCAGCAGCTGGCGGAATCCCGGGGACGAGCAGTACTTC. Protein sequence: CASSWRNPGDEQYF.

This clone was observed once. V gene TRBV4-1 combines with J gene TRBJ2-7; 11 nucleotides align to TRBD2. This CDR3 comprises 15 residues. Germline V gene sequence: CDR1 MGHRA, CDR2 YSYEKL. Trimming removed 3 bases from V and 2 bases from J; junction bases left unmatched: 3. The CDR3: CASSHGTSGTYEQYF. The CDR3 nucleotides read TGCGCCAGCAGCCACGGGACTAGCGGAACCTACGAGCAGTACTTC.

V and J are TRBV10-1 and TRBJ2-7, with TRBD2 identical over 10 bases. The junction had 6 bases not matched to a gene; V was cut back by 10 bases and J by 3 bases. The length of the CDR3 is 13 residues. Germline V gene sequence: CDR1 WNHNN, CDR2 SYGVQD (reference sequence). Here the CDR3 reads CATSAGGGYEQYF. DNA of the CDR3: TGCGCCACCTCAGCGGGAGGGGGCTACGAGCAGTACTTC.

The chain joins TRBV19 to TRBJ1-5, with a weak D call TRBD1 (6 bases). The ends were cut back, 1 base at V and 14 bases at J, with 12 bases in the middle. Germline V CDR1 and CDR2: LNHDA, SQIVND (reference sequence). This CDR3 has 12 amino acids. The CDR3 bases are TGTGCCAGTAGTATAGGGACAGCCCTTGAGCATTTT. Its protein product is CASSIGTALEHF.

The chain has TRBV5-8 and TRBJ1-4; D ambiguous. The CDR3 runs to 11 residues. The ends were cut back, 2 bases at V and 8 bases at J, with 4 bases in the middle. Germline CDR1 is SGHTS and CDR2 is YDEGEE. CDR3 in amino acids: CASSFIEKLFF. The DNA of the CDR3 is TGTGCCAGCAGCTTTATCGAAAAACTGTTTTTT.